A selection of T cell receptor beta chains follows, all from one sample in a study of T cell clusters in autoimmune cytopenias. No DNA is given; TCRdb re-called the multiplex PCR reads and lists each CDR3 protein once. Reported are under 8,500 distinct CDR3 sequences; the ten largest clones contain about 26%. The sample comprised peripheral blood. Source of these receptors: a human donor with an autoimmune cytopenia or autoimmune hepatitis (not recorded which). The CDR3 runs from the conserved cysteine through the conserved F or W. Clone size appears in some rows only: once, few, many, or a class for an expanded clone.

TRBJ2-1 TRBV5-1 - CASSLGHRVINEQFF
TRBJ2-1 TRBV6-4 medium-sized CASMTTSGSGYNEQFF
TRBJ2-7 TRBV11-2 - CASSLGRTLRTYEQYF
TRBJ1-6 TRBV30 medium-sized CAWSLVQAALGSPLHF
TRBJ2-7 TRBV30 - CAWSSGLAGEQYF
TRBJ2-1 TRBV19 - CASSISAGSGGNEQFF
TRBJ2-1 TRBV19 - CASSTTEYNEQFF
TRBJ1-1 TRBV5-1 - CASSLETAMNTEAFF
TRBJ2-1 TRBV6-5 medium-sized CASSYSGGREQFF
TRBJ2-6 TRBV5-4 - CASSLVGVTGANVLTF
TRBJ2-1 TRBV27 - CASSLLGLAGGPSSYNEQFF
TRBJ1-5 TRBV5-6 - CASSLWGGLQPQHF
TRBJ2-5 TRBV13 medium-sized CASSLHGRSQETQYF
TRBJ2-3 TRBV30 medium-sized CAWSGPGGDTQYF
TRBJ2-5 TRBV6-5 - CASSEGDRQETQYF
TRBJ2-2 TRBV5-4 - CASSLVGTNTGELFF
TRBJ2-7 TRBV29-1 - CSVAPGLAVFEGYEQYF
TRBJ2-7 TRBV30 - CAWSFYLRNRGLSYEQYF
TRBJ2-1 TRBV20-1 - CSARAPRTSGRADYNEQFF
TRBJ2-5 TRBV6-5 medium-sized CASTPGIRETQYF
TRBJ2-7 TRBV29-1 medium-sized CSVDQGGSGEQYF
TRBJ2-5 TRBV10-3 medium-sized CAISGQGGETQYF
TRBJ2-3 TRBV29-1 medium-sized CSVPRPGVMAQYF
TRBJ2-4 TRBV27 - CASSPKRDQAKNIQYF
TRBJ2-1 TRBV7-2 - CASKRELSYNEQFF
TRBJ2-7 TRBV5-6 medium-sized CASSLVGQSTYEQYF
TRBJ1-1 TRBV6-5 - CDSSYGGGTEAFF
TRBJ2-3 TRBV27 - CASSDWSGVGADTQYF